This T cell receptor beta chain is from a study of cytomegalovirus exposure and HLA in healthy donors. PCR used 60 Vbeta primers and 13 Jbeta primers. The table came from immunoSEQ multiplex PCR; TCRdb's copy has only in-frame clones and leaves some out. The repertoire holds 95,000 to 150,000 clones, with over 65% as singletons. From germline, CDR1 is SGDLS and CDR2 YYNGEE. V shed 3 bases and J 7 bases; nucleotides not matched to a gene: 5. The CDR3 is made up of 14 amino acids. The genes are TRBV9 and TRBJ2-7; 12 bases are a match to TRBD1. The receptor's source is a woman aged 40 to 50 in good health and CMV-seropositive. The sequenced sample was PBMCs. The CDR3 region has the DNA TGTGCCAGCAGCGAGGGACAGGGGGCTGGGGAGCAGTACTTC. Amino acids: CASSEGQGAGEQYF.